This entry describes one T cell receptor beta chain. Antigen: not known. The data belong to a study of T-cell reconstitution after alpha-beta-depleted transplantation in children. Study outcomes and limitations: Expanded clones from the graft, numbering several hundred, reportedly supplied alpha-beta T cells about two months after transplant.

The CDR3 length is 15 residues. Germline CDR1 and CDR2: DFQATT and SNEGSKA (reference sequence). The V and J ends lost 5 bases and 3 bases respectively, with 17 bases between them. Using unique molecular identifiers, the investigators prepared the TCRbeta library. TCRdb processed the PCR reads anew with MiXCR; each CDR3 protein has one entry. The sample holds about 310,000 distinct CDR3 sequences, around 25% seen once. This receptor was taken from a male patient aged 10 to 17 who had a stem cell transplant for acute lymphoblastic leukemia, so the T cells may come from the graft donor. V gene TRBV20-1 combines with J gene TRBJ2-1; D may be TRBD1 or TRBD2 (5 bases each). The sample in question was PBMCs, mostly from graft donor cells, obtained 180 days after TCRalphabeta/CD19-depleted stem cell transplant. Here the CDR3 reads CSADSGTLIYNEQFF. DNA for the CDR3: TGCAGTGCTGACTCCGGGACCCTGATCTACAATGAGCAGTTCTTC.